These 20 T cell receptor beta chains originate from one sample sequenced in a study of quantifying T cell responses using KT2 cells. Overall study: cDNA was made from DNase-treated RNA using alpha and beta constant primers.

An oligo carrying a UMI was ligated to the cDNA 3' end. The first PCR ran roughly 4 cycles with an equimolar RC1.1 and RC1.2 beta primer mix. MiXCR, run by TCRdb on the UMI-ligation and nested PCR reads, gives a single entry per CDR3 protein. The data contain 52,000 or so distinct CDR3 sequences, about 12% of them singletons. Sequencing was performed on PBMCs spiked with cells of the T cell clone KT2. These receptors originate from a human donor.

In its sample, this clonotype was seen a few times. This sequence joins TRBV9 and TRBJ2-2; D remains unclear. Trimming removed 0 bases at V and 8 bases at J, with 8 bases between. Germline-derived CDR1 and CDR2 are SGDLS and YYNGEE. There are 13 residues in the CDR3. CDR3 in DNA: TGTGCCAGCAGCGTAGCCGCCGCAGGGGAGCTGTTTTTT. Translation gives CASSVAAAGELFF.

The chain recombines TRBV27 with TRBJ2-7; D remains unclear. Trimming cost V 2 bases and J 7 bases, with 12 bases left between them. Per germline, CDR1 MNHEY and CDR2 SMNVEV (reference sequence). The CDR3 has 13 amino acids. The CDR3 DNA reads as TGTGCCAGCAGTTTAAGTCTAGGGTGGGAGCAGTACTTC. This sequence encodes CASSLSLGWEQYF.

This clonotype was found many times. The chain employs TRBV2 and TRBJ1-6, with a possible D match to TRBD1 (5 bases). V shed 3 bases and J shed 1 base, with 13 bases lying between them. The germline V gene has CDR1 SNHLY and CDR2 FYNNEI. The CDR3 is 17 amino acids. The CDR3 DNA reads as TGTGCCAGCAGTGATTGGGGGATGGGATCCTATAATTCACCCCTCCACTTT. It codes for CASSDWGMGSYNSPLHF. Variable domain in full (rest from reference TRBV2 and TRBJ1-6): EPEVTQTPSHQVTQMGQEVILRCVPISNHLYFYWYRQILGQKVEFLVSFYNNEISEKSEIFDDQFSVERPDGSNFTLKIRSTKLEDSAMYFCASSDWGMGSYNSPLHFGNGTRLTVT.

This clonotype was found a few times. The V and J genes are TRBV5-1 and TRBJ2-7, with D perhaps assigned TRBD1 or TRBD2 (5 bases each). This CDR3 has 14 residues. Trimming cost V 4 bases and J 3 bases, with 14 bases left between them. Per germline, CDR1 SGHRS and CDR2 YFSETQ. CDR3 residues: CASSPGTGFYEQYF. The CDR3 nucleotides read TGCGCCAGCAGCCCCGGGACGGGTTTCTACGAGCAGTACTTC.

This chain joins TRBV29-1 and TRBJ1-2; D unclear. This CDR3 spans 12 amino acids. Trimming removed 4 bases from V and 4 bases from J, with 10 bases in between. Germline CDR1 reads SQVTM; CDR2 reads ANQGSEA. Here the CDR3 reads CSVVVPPYGYTF. The CDR3, as DNA: TGCAGCGTTGTGGTTCCGCCCTATGGCTACACCTTC.

This clonotype has ten or more counts. V is TRBV19 and J is TRBJ2-1; the D call may be TRBD1 or TRBD2 (5 bases each). The CDR3 has 15 amino acids. Trimming took 5 bases from V and 4 from J, leaving 15 bases between them. Germline V lookup: CDR1 LNHDA, CDR2 SQIVND (reference sequence). CDR3 nucleotides: TGTGCCAGTAGTCCTTTGGAGGCAGGGTACAATGAGCAGTTCTTC. The encoded protein is CASSPLEAGYNEQFF.

The J gene is TRBJ1-1, the V gene TRBV5-1; D gene ambiguous. The CDR3 has 14 residues. Trimming pared 2 bases from V and 6 bases from J, leaving 14 bases between. Germline CDR1 SGHRS, CDR2 YFSETQ. This CDR3 is CASSFGRCLAEAFF. DNA of the CDR3: TGCGCCAGCAGCTTCGGAAGGTGTCTAGCTGAAGCTTTCTTT.

This clonotype was seen a few times. The gene calls are TRBV27 and TRBJ2-2, with 10 bases matching TRBD1. With V trimmed by 6 bases and J by 5 bases, 9 bases remained unmatched. The CDR3 is made up of 16 amino acids. Germline lookup yields CDR1 MNHEY and CDR2 SMNVEV (reference sequence). The CDR3 sequence is CASRPGTGAWTGELFF. DNA for the CDR3: TGTGCCAGCAGGCCCGGGACAGGGGCCTGGACCGGGGAGCTGTTTTTT.

This clonotype has more than one count but fewer than ten. J is TRBJ2-7 and V is TRBV11-2; 8 bases are a match to TRBD1. The trim removed 10 bases at V and 3 bases at J, leaving 5 bases unmatched. CDR1 is SGHAT and CDR2 is FQNNGV in the germline V gene. The CDR3 length is 12 residues. The CDR3 protein is CANPTGDYEQYF. DNA of the CDR3: TGTGCCAACCCGACAGGGGACTACGAGCAGTACTTC.

The V and J genes are TRBV9 and TRBJ2-5; D is uncertain. The CDR3 spans 14 residues. Trimming stripped 1 base from V and 5 bases from J, with 12 bases between. The germline V gene encodes CDR1 SGDLS and CDR2 YYNGEE. CDR3 residues: CASSVMGTGETQYF. CDR3 DNA: TGTGCCAGCAGCGTAATGGGAACGGGTGAGACCCAGTACTTC. Filled out from reference TRBV9 and TRBJ2-5, the complete variable domain reads DSGVTQTPKHLITATGQRVTLRCSPRSGDLSVYWYQQSLDQGLQFLIQYYNGEERAKGNILERFSAQQFPDLHSELNLSSLELGDSALYFCASSVMGTGETQYFGPGTRLLVL.

This clonotype was picked up a small number of times. The chain employs TRBV18 and TRBJ2-7; TRBD1 matches 9 bases. Looked up from germline, CDR1 is KGHSH and CDR2 is LQKENI. There are 14 residues in the CDR3. Trimming cost V 6 bases and J 2 bases; bases outside gene matches: 5. The CDR3: CASSMDRGPYEQYF. The CDR3 DNA follows: TGTGCCAGCTCCATGGACAGGGGCCCCTACGAGCAGTACTTC.

This clonotype has ten or more counts. The CDR3 DNA follows: TGCGCCAGCAGCCAAGATGGACTAGCGGCGGATACGCAGTATTTT. Protein sequence: CASSQDGLAADTQYF. The genes are TRBV4-3 and TRBJ2-3; 10 positions agree with TRBD2. Germline V gene lookup returns CDR1 LGHNA and CDR2 YSLEER. V shed 0 bases and J 6 bases; nucleotides not matched to a gene: 3. This CDR3 comprises 15 residues.

This clonotype came up a few times. The chain has TRBV20-1 and TRBJ2-7, with TRBD2 matching 11 bases. V lost 0 bases, J lost 3 bases, and 4 bases stayed unmatched. The CDR3 spans 15 residues. Germline V gene data show CDR1 as DFQATT and CDR2 as SNEGSKA (reference sequence). The CDR3 DNA is TGCAGTGCTAGAGATGTTACTAGCGGGGGCTACGAGCAGTACTTC. Translating it yields CSARDVTSGGYEQYF.

The V call is TRBV5-1, the J call TRBJ2-7; D is tentatively TRBD1 or TRBD2 (6 bases each). Germline values: CDR1 SGHRS, CDR2 YFSETQ. The CDR3 runs to 15 residues. With 3 bases removed from V and 7 bases from J, the gap between germline ends came to 20 bases. This CDR3 reads CASSSGGHPAEEQYF. Here the CDR3 DNA reads TGCGCCAGCAGCTCCGGGGGACACCCGGCGGAGGAGCAGTACTTC.

This clonotype has ten or more counts. The chain joins TRBV20-1 to TRBJ2-6; 7 positions agree with TRBD1. This CDR3 region has 16 residues. Trimming took 2 bases from V and 2 from J; bases not matched to a gene: 6. The germline CDR1 and CDR2 sequences are DFQATT and SNEGSKA (reference sequence). The CDR3 DNA follows: TGCAGTGCTAGAAACAGGGGACAAACTGGGGCCAACGTCCTGACTTTC. Its translation is CSARNRGQTGANVLTF.

CDR3 sequence (DNA): TGTGCCACCAGCAGAGATGGGAGAGAAGCTTTCTTT. This sequence encodes CATSRDGREAFF. The chain uses TRBV15 and TRBJ1-1, with unresolved D. There are 12 residues in the CDR3. CDR1 is LNHNV and CDR2 is YYDKDF in the germline V gene (reference sequence). Deletions cut 0 bases from V and 8 bases from J, with 7 bases between.

The rearrangement links TRBV4-3 to TRBJ2-3; D may be TRBD2 (7 bases). The V gene's germline CDR1 is LGHNA and CDR2 YSLEER. V lost 0 bases and J lost 6, with 19 bases in between. The CDR3 loop spans 17 amino acids. The CDR3 coding sequence is TGCGCCAGCAGCCAAGATTCGGGCGGGGGCGCACAGGATACGCAGTATTTT. Encoded protein: CASSQDSGGGAQDTQYF.

This clonotype was recorded a few times. The chain has TRBV5-1 and TRBJ2-5; tentatively, D is TRBD1 (5 bases). The germline CDR1 and CDR2 sequences are SGHRS and YFSETQ. Between the trimmed V and J ends, which lost 0 bases and 1 base, there was a span of 7 bases. The CDR3 spans 14 residues. DNA of the CDR3: TGCGCCAGCAGCTTGGGACAGACCCAAGAGACCCAGTACTTC. It encodes CASSLGQTQETQYF.

The chain has TRBV2 and TRBJ2-7, with 10 bases matching TRBD2. Trimming removed 1 base from V and 6 bases from J; junction bases left unmatched: 15. The CDR3 totals 18 residues. Germline lookup yields CDR1 SNHLY and CDR2 FYNNEI. The CDR3 spells CASSEGWPSGGSNPEQYF. CDR3 bases: TGTGCCAGCAGTGAAGGCTGGCCTAGCGGGGGATCAAACCCCGAGCAGTACTTC. Full variable domain (outside the CDR3, taken from reference TRBV2 and TRBJ2-7): EPEVTQTPSHQVTQMGQEVILRCVPISNHLYFYWYRQILGQKVEFLVSFYNNEISEKSEIFDDQFSVERPDGSNFTLKIRSTKLEDSAMYFCASSEGWPSGGSNPEQYFGPGTRLTVT.

This clonotype appeared many times. The chain couples TRBV6-6 to TRBJ2-3; D remains ambiguous. Deletions cut 2 bases from V and 7 bases from J, with 4 bases between. Germline V gene data show CDR1 as MNHNY and CDR2 as SVGAGI (reference sequence). The CDR3 contains 11 residues. The CDR3 reads CASSYVNTQYF. CDR3 DNA: TGTGCCAGCAGTTACGTAAATACGCAGTATTTT.